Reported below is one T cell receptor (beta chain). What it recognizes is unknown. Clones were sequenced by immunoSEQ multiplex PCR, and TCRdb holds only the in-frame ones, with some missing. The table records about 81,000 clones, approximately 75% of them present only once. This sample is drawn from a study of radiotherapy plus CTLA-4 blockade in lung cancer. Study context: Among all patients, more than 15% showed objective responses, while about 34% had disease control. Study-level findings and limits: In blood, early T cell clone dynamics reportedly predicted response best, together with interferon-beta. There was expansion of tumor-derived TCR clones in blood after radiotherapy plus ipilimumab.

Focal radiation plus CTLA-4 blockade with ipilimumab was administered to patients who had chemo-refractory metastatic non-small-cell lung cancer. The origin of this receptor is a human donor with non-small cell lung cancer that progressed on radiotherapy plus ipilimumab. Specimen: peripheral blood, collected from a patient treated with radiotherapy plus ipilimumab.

CDR3 in amino acids: CASSGQGENGYTF. The DNA of the CDR3 is TGTGCCAGCAGTGGACAGGGCGAGAATGGCTACACCTTC. This sequence joins TRBV2 and TRBJ1-2; 7 bases fit TRBD1. Germline CDR1 SNHLY, CDR2 FYNNEI. With V trimmed by 4 bases and J by 6 bases, 5 bases remained unmatched. This CDR3 spans 13 amino acids.